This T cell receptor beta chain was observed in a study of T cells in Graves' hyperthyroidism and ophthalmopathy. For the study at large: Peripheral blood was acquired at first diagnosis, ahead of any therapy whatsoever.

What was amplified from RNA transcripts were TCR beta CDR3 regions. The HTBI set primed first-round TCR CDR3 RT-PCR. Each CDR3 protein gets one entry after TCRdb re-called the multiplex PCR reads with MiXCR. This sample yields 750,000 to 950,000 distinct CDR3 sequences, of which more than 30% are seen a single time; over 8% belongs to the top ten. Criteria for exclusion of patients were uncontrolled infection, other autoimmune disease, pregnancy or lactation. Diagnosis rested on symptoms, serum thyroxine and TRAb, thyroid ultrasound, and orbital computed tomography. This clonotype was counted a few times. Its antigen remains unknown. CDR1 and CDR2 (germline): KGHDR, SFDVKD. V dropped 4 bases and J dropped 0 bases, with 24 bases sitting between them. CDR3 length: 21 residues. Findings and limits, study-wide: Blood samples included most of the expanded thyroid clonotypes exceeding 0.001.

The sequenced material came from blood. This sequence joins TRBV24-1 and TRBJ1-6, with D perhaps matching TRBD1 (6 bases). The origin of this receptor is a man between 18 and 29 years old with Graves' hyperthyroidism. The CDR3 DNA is TGTGCCACCAGTGACGCCCCGCTCAGAAGGGGGACCAGCTCCTATAATTCACCCCTCCACTTT. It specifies CATSDAPLRRGTSSYNSPLHF.